The 2 T cell receptor beta chains presented below share a single source sample, sequenced in a study of PD-1 blockade in classical Hodgkin lymphoma. Brentuximab vedotin exposure varied, and every patient relapsed after autologous stem cell transplantation. Produced via immunoSEQ multiplex PCR; TCRdb's table is partial and in-frame only. The data hold 25,000 to 35,000 clones, with roughly 70% observed a single time. The sample was peripheral blood mononuclear cells (PBMCs), taken before the second cycle of nivolumab. The receptors stem from a human donor with classical Hodgkin lymphoma.

The chain couples TRBV5-6 to TRBJ2-5; tentatively, D is TRBD1 or TRBD2 (6 bases each). Germline V gene sequence: CDR1 SGHDT, CDR2 YYEEEE. V lost 3 bases and J lost 3, with 18 bases in between. CDR3 length: 16 residues. CDR3 DNA sequence: TGTGCCAGCAGCTGGACGGCGGAGGGGGTTAAAGAGACCCAGTACTTC. Its translation: CASSWTAEGVKETQYF.

The table lists this clone with a count of one. This chain joins TRBV6-1 and TRBJ1-2, with a tentative D call TRBD1 (6 bases). Trimming took off 0 bases at V and 4 bases at J, with 12 bases between the two ends. The CDR3 loop spans 15 amino acids. The germline V gene encodes CDR1 MNHNS and CDR2 SASEGT. CDR3 loop: CASSEALWGAYGYTF. The CDR3 DNA reads TGTGCCAGCAGTGAAGCGCTATGGGGGGCCTATGGCTACACCTTC.